The 13 T cell receptor beta chains listed next were all sequenced from one sample in a study of beta chain features in type 1 diabetes. The authors reverse transcribed all of the isolated RNA, so sequencing captured expressed TCRB transcripts. Produced via immunoSEQ multiplex PCR; TCRdb's table is partial and in-frame only. This sample has about 140,000 clones, with about a tenth found just once. Material: central memory CD4+ T cells from blood. All receptors derive from a woman aged 40 to 50 in good health.

This clone was counted at least ten times. The CDR3 DNA is TGTGCCAGCAGCTTGGGGGGACAGGGCCAAGAGACCCAGTACTTC. This gives the protein CASSLGGQGQETQYF. This chain connects TRBV5-6 to TRBJ2-5; the match to TRBD1 covers 9 bases. Germline CDR1 is SGHDT and CDR2 is YYEEEE. V lost 0 bases to trimming and J lost 1 base; unmatched junction nucleotides: 1. The CDR3 contains 15 residues.

The V and J genes are TRBV21-1 and TRBJ1-5; the D segment call TRBD1 is taken from the table without a DNA check. TRBV21-1 is noted as a pseudogene. CDR3 size: 16 residues. The CDR3 nucleotides read TGTGCCAGCAGCAAAGATGCAGGGGGCTACTTACAGCCCCAGCATTTT. This translates into CASSKDAGGYLQPQHF.

This clone was recorded many times. This sequence joins TRBV29-1 and TRBJ2-7; possible D gene TRBD1, 6 bases. CDR1 SQVTM and CDR2 ANQGSEA come from the germline V gene. CDR3 length equals 14 residues. V shed 3 bases and J shed 4 bases, with 16 bases lying between them. The DNA of the CDR3 is TGCAGCGTTGACGCCACAGGGCAGGGGTACGAGCAGTACTTC. Translated: CSVDATGQGYEQYF.

This clone was detected only a few times. This chain joins TRBV7-2 and TRBJ1-6, with a weak D call TRBD1 (6 bases). CDR1 SGHTA and CDR2 FQGNSA come from the germline V gene. The CDR3 runs to 16 residues. V was trimmed by 5 bases and J by 5 bases, leaving 16 bases between them. CDR3: CASSPRGGANNSPLHF. CDR3 bases: TGTGCCAGCAGCCCTCGGGGGGGGGCGAATAATTCACCCCTCCACTTT.

This clone was picked up a small number of times. V and J are TRBV19 and TRBJ2-2; maybe TRBD1 (5 bases). Germline V gene data show CDR1 as LNHDA and CDR2 as SQIVND (reference sequence). The CDR3 is made up of 16 amino acids. V lost 7 bases to trimming and J lost 3 bases, with 18 bases between them. As DNA, the CDR3 is TGTGCCAGTAAGACCTCGGGCAGGGCGGACACCGGGGAGCTGTTTTTT. This gives the protein CASKTSGRADTGELFF.

The V gene is TRBV29-1, the J gene TRBJ2-2, with D possibly TRBD2 on 5 matching bases. Per the germline V gene, CDR1 is SQVTM and CDR2 is ANQGSEA. The CDR3 is made up of 13 amino acids. V lost 6 bases to trimming and J lost 7 bases, with 15 bases between them. CDR3 sequence reads: CSVSHGVSGELFF. Written as DNA, the CDR3 is TGCAGCGTCAGTCACGGGGTGAGCGGGGAGCTGTTTTTT.

This sequence joins TRBV2 and TRBJ2-2; 7 nucleotides align to TRBD1. V dropped 6 bases and J dropped 8; count of bases not matched to a gene: 15. The germline V gene has CDR1 SNHLY and CDR2 FYNNEI. The CDR3 covers 16 residues. The CDR3 region is CASSLQLDRTKGELFF. CDR3 sequence (DNA): TGTGCCAGCAGCCTACAACTGGACAGGACGAAGGGGGAGCTGTTTTTT.

The chain is built from TRBV5-1 and TRBJ1-4; D is ambiguous. CDR1 is SGHRS, CDR2 YFSETQ, per germline. V lost 0 bases, J lost 4 bases, and 10 bases lay in between. The CDR3 is 15 amino acids. The CDR3 sequence is CASSLAGSINEKLFF. The CDR3 bases are TGCGCCAGCAGCTTGGCCGGGTCAATTAATGAAAAACTGTTTTTT.

This clone turned up a few times. This chain joins TRBV7-9 and TRBJ1-1; the D gene is possibly TRBD1 (6 bases). The CDR3 is 14 amino acids. The germline V and J ends were trimmed by 7 bases and 7 bases, with 19 bases remaining between them. The V gene's germline CDR1 is SEHNR and CDR2 FQNEAQ (reference sequence). The CDR3 here is CASTEGQPWGEAFF. The CDR3 nucleotides read TGTGCCAGCACCGAGGGACAACCTTGGGGTGAAGCTTTCTTT.

This clone was counted only a few times. The chain couples TRBV5-4 to TRBJ2-5; 12 positions match TRBD1. The CDR3 runs to 18 residues. The ends lost 1 base at V and 4 bases at J; junction bases unmatched: 11. Germline CDR1 and CDR2: SGHNT and YYREEE (reference sequence). DNA for the CDR3: TGTGCCAGCAGCTTGCCCTTGGGACAGGGGGCATTTGGAGAGACCCAGTACTTC. Amino acids: CASSLPLGQGAFGETQYF.

The chain uses TRBV6-4 and TRBJ1-1; D unresolved. CDR3 length: 14 residues. Trimming cost V 2 bases and J 3 bases, with 10 bases left between them. CDR1 is MRHNA, CDR2 SNTAGT, per germline. The CDR3 is CASSDKGGDTEAFF. Written as DNA, the CDR3 is TGTGCCAGCAGTGACAAGGGAGGAGACACTGAAGCTTTCTTT.

There are a few counts of this clone. V gene TRBV11-2 combines with J gene TRBJ2-1; 7 bases line up with TRBD2. V dropped 3 bases and J dropped 4; count of bases not matched to a gene: 3. The V gene's germline CDR1 is SGHAT and CDR2 FQNNGV. The CDR3 totals 14 residues. CDR3 residues: CASSFGGGYNEQFF. In DNA form, the CDR3 reads TGTGCCAGCAGCTTTGGGGGGGGGTACAATGAGCAGTTCTTC.

The gene calls are TRBV19 and TRBJ1-1; D is possibly TRBD1 (6 bases). Germline V CDR1 and CDR2: LNHDA, SQIVND (reference sequence). CDR3 length: 12 amino acids. Trimming pared 10 bases from V and 1 base from J, leaving 10 bases between. The CDR3 DNA is TGTGCCACAGGGGAGCCGAACACTGAAGCTTTCTTT. Protein sequence: CATGEPNTEAFF.